This is a list of T cell receptor beta chains from one sample in a study of shared T cell receptors in the human thymus. TCRdb's table, derived via immunoSEQ multiplex PCR, lists solely in-frame clones and lacks some. The sample holds about 730,000 clones, 70% to 90% seen once. The sample was also linked to a second study, of human thymus T cells.

The specimen was thymocytes. The receptors originated from a girl in the first two years of life with a congenital heart defect. CDR3s include the opening cysteine and the closing phenylalanine or tryptophan. D genes are given only for firm matches. Size is omitted from some rows. Given values are once, few, many or a class for expanded clones.

clone_size d_call j_call v_call cdr3_nt cdr3_aa
once - TRBJ2-1 TRBV5-4 TGTGCCAGCCCGTCGAATAGGAGGGCCCCTGGTTCCTACAATGAGCAGTTCTTC CASPSNRRAPGSYNEQFF
once TRBD2 TRBJ2-2 TRBV7-3 TGTGCCAGCAGCTTTGCGGGGGGCACCGGGGAGCTGTTTTTT CASSFAGGTGELFF
- - TRBJ1-4 TRBV29-1 TGCAGCGTCTATGTCCGGGACACCGTTGAAAAACTGTTTTTT CSVYVRDTVEKLFF
- - TRBJ1-3 TRBV29-1 TGCAGCGGTCTCAGGGGAGGGTCTGGAAACACCATATATTTT CSGLRGGSGNTIYF
- TRBD2 TRBJ2-7 TRBV7-7 TGTGCTAGCAGCTTAGCCGCCACCGGGACTAGCGGGGGGTCCTACGAGCAGTACTTC CASSLAATGTSGGSYEQYF
- TRBD1 TRBJ1-1 TRBV5-1 TGCGCCAGCAGCTTGGCCTATGACAGGGTGGACACTGAAGCTTTCTTT CASSLAYDRVDTEAFF
- - TRBJ2-5 TRBV4-1 TGCGCCAGCAGCCAAGGGCGAAGACTACAAGAGACCCAGTACTTC CASSQGRRLQETQYF
- TRBD1 TRBJ2-2 TRBV14 TGTGCCAGCAGCCCGACAGGGGGAGCCGGGGAGCTGTTTTTT CASSPTGGAGELFF
- - TRBJ2-3 TRBV4-3 TGCGCCAGCAGCCAAGGGGCAGGGCGTACAGATACGCAGTATTTT CASSQGAGRTDTQYF
once TRBD2 TRBJ2-5 TRBV6-5 TGTGCCAGCAGTTACCGTCTAGCGGGGGAGACCCAGTACTTC CASSYRLAGETQYF
few - TRBJ1-1 TRBV7-3 TGTGCCAGCAGCTTAACAGGAGACAGTGGAGCTTTCTTT CASSLTGDSGAFF
- - TRBJ2-3 TRBV13 TGTGCCAGCAGACAAGGCCGGGGGAGCACAGATACGCAGTATTTT CASRQGRGSTDTQYF
- TRBD2 TRBJ2-7 TRBV27 TGTGCCAGCAGTTTTAGAGGAGGACTACTAGCGGGGGGTATAGAGCAGTACTTC CASSFRGGLLAGGIEQYF
- - TRBJ2-5 TRBV7-9 TGTGCCAGCACCACTACCTGGGCCGCCGGCGGCGGGGCGCAAGAGACCCAGTACTTC CASTTTWAAGGGAQETQYF
few - TRBJ1-2 TRBV18 TGTGCCAGCTCACCACGCCGGGGGACGGATGGCTACACCTTC CASSPRRGTDGYTF
- - TRBJ2-3 TRBV15 TGTGCCACCAGCATGGGGGGAAGCCAGTGGACAGATACGCAGTATTTT CATSMGGSQWTDTQYF
- - TRBJ1-3 TRBV5-6 TGTGCCAGCAGCCCAGGGTCCCACTGGAGCTCTGGAAACACCATATATTTT CASSPGSHWSSGNTIYF
- - TRBJ2-2 TRBV7-3 TGTGCCAGCAGCCGGGGGGACAGGTCCGGGGAGCTGTTTTTT CASSRGDRSGELFF
- TRBD1 TRBJ2-7 TRBV19 TGTGCCAGTAGCGGACGGGACAGGGGCTACGAGCAGTACTTC CASSGRDRGYEQYF
- - TRBJ1-5 TRBV25-1 TGTGCCAGCAGTGAAGGAGGGTGGGACCATCAGCCCCAGCATTTT CASSEGGWDHQPQHF
- TRBD1 TRBJ1-1 TRBV7-2 TGTGCCAGCAGCAGATCCGGGACAGGGGGTATAAACACTGAAGCTTTCTTT CASSRSGTGGINTEAFF
- - TRBJ1-1 TRBV6-5 TGTGCCAGCAGTCTACAGGGTGAAGCTTTCTTT CASSLQGEAFF
- - TRBJ1-1 TRBV4-1 TGCGCCAGCAGCCAAGATCGCAGGGTATACACTGAAGCTTTCTTT CASSQDRRVYTEAFF
- TRBD1 TRBJ1-5 TRBV27 TGTGCCAGCAGTTCCAAGGGACAGGATAGCAATCAGCCCCAGCATTTT CASSSKGQDSNQPQHF
- - TRBJ2-7 TRBV7-2 TGTGCCAGCAGCCTTGGATTCGGAGTCGGTTGGGAGCAGTACTTC CASSLGFGVGWEQYF
- - TRBJ1-2 TRBV7-2 TGTGCCAGCAACTGCAGGGGCTCCGGACGGAAGGTAGACTATGGCTACACCTTC CASNCRGSGRKVDYGYTF
- TRBD1 TRBJ1-1 TRBV5-1 TGCGCCAGCAGCTGGGGGACAGGGGAAATGAACACTGAAGCTTTCTTT CASSWGTGEMNTEAFF
few - TRBJ1-6 TRBV28 TGTGCCAGCAGACCATCCTACAGGGCGGGGGGTTCACCCCTCCACTTT CASRPSYRAGGSPLHF
few TRBD1 TRBJ1-2 TRBV7-9 TGTGCCAGCAGCTTATGGGGACAGGGGTTGAACTATGGCTACACCTTC CASSLWGQGLNYGYTF
- - TRBJ2-2 TRBV6-6 TGTGCCACCCCCAGGGGGGACACCGGGGAGCTGTTTTTT CATPRGDTGELFF
once TRBD1 TRBJ2-1 TRBV11-3 TGTGCCAGCAGCTTAGCTCCGGGACAGGGACAGTTTGAGCAGTTCTTC CASSLAPGQGQFEQFF
- - TRBJ1-6 TRBV5-4 TGTGCCAGCAGCTTTCCTTCTAGCTCCTATAATTCACCCCTCCACTTT CASSFPSSSYNSPLHF
- - TRBJ2-2 TRBV2 TGTGCCAGCACTCTGATCGAGACAGGGGAGGGCGGGGAGCTGTTTTTT CASTLIETGEGGELFF
- TRBD2 TRBJ2-1 TRBV5-4 TGTGCCAGCAGCTTGCGGGACTACCCTTACAATGAGCAGTTCTTC CASSLRDYPYNEQFF
- TRBD2 TRBJ2-7 TRBV7-9 TGTGCCAGCAGCTCTATGAGGCTAGCGGGTTTGGAGGAGCAGTACTTC CASSSMRLAGLEEQYF
- - TRBJ1-1 TRBV18 TGTGCCAGCTCACTCTACGACACACTCAACACTGAAGCTTTCTTT CASSLYDTLNTEAFF
- - TRBJ1-6 TRBV10-3 TGTGCCATCAATAGGGCAGGGGTCGGTTCACCCCTCCACTTT CAINRAGVGSPLHF
- TRBD1 TRBJ1-5 TRBV18 TGTGCCAGCTCACAGACAGGGAGCAATCAGCCCCAGCATTTT CASSQTGSNQPQHF
- - TRBJ2-5 TRBV5-1 TGCGCCAGCAAGGTCCGGGACCAAGAGACCCAGTACTTC CASKVRDQETQYF
- - TRBJ2-7 TRBV27 TGTGCCAGCAGGCGGACAGAATACGAGCAGTACTTC CASRRTEYEQYF
- - TRBJ1-1 TRBV5-1 TGCGCCAGCAGCTTGGTAGCGGAACCCAGGGACACTGAAGCTTTCTTT CASSLVAEPRDTEAFF
- TRBD2 TRBJ2-1 TRBV27 TGTGCCAGCAGTTCCGGGACTAAGGTCGTTAGCTCCTACAATGAGCAGTTCTTC CASSSGTKVVSSYNEQFF
once TRBD1 TRBJ2-7 TRBV19 TGTGCCAGTAGCGCTGGACAGGGGAGAGGCGAGCAGTACTTC CASSAGQGRGEQYF
- - TRBJ2-1 TRBV13 TGTGCCAGCAGCTTAAACGGGGGGCCGAAACCGTGGAAACCGTACAATGAGCAGTTCTTC CASSLNGGPKPWKPYNEQFF
- - TRBJ1-3 TRBV29-1 TGCAGCGTAGACGACAGATCTGGAAACACCATATATTTT CSVDDRSGNTIYF
- TRBD2 TRBJ2-3 TRBV9 TGTGCCAGCAGCGCCAAACCCAGCGGGGGCCTCACAGATACGCAGTATTTT CASSAKPSGGLTDTQYF
- TRBD1 TRBJ1-1 TRBV6-1 TGTGCCAGCAGTGAACCTGACAGGGGTGAAGCTTTCTTT CASSEPDRGEAFF
- - TRBJ2-1 TRBV19 TGTGCCAGTAGTATTATTCCCGGAGCCCGTCACAATGAGCAGTTCTTC CASSIIPGARHNEQFF
- - TRBJ1-2 TRBV10-3 TGTGCCATCAGTGAGTCGGGGCGGGGAGGCTACACCTTC CAISESGRGGYTF
- - TRBJ1-6 TRBV9 TGTGCCAGCAGCGTAGAGGTAAATGGGGGGGACAAACGTAATTCACCCCTCCACTTT CASSVEVNGGDKRNSPLHF